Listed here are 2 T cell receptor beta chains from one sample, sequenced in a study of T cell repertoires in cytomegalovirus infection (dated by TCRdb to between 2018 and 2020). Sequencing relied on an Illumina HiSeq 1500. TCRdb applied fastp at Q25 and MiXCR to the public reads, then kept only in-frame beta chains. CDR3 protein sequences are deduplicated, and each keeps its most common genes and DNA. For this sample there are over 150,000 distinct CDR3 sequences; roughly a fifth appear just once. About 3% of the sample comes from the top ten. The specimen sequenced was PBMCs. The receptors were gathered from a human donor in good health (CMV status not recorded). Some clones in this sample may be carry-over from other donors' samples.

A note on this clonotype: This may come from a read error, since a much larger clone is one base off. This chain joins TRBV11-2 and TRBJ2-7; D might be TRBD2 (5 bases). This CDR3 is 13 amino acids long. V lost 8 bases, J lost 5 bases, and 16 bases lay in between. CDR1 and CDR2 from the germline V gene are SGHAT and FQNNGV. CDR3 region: CASAGIFGNEQYF. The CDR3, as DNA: TGTGCCAGCGCGGGCATCTTTGGAAACGAGCAGTACTTC.

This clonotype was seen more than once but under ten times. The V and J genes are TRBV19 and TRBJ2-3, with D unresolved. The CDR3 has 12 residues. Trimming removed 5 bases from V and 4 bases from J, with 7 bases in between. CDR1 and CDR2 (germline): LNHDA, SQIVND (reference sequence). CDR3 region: CASSDGPDTQYF. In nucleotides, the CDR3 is TGTGCCAGTAGTGACGGGCCAGATACGCAGTATTTT. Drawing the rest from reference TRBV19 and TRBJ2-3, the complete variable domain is DGGITQSPKYLFRKEGQNVTLSCEQNLNHDAMYWYRQDPGQGLRLIYYSQIVNDFQKGDIAEGYSVSREKKESFPLTVTSAQKNPTAFYLCASSDGPDTQYFGPGTRLTVL.